This is a list of T cell receptor beta chains from one sample in a study of regulatory T cells. TCRdb keeps only in-frame clones here, not all; method: immunoSEQ multiplex PCR. The profile shows 30,000 to 40,000 clones, around 89% of them singletons. The material sequenced was conventional CD4+ T cells sorted from blood. All receptors derive from a person under 35 with CD3G deficiency. Both conserved end residues are part of each CDR3. A D gene is named only where the DNA matches it firmly. Expanded clones get a size class; other rows say once, few or many, or leave the size out.

d_call | j_call | v_call | clone_size | cdr3_nt | cdr3_aa
NA | TRBJ2-7 | TRBV21-1 | NA | TGTGCCAGCAGCAAGGAGGGAGTCTACGAGCAGTACTTC | CASSKEGVYEQYF
TRBD2 | TRBJ2-5 | TRBV5-1 | NA | TGCGCCAGCAGCTTGCTAGGACTAGCGGGAGGAGAGACCCAGTACTTC | CASSLLGLAGGETQYF
TRBD1 | TRBJ2-7 | TRBV6-1 | NA | TGTGCCAGCAGTTGGACAGGGGTCCTTACCTACGAGCAGTACTTC | CASSWTGVLTYEQYF
NA | TRBJ2-1 | TRBV28 | once | TGTGCCAGCAGCCTTTTGGGGGACAATGAGCAGTTCTTC | CASSLLGDNEQFF
TRBD2 | TRBJ2-7 | TRBV7-8 | NA | TGTGCCAGCAGCCCCATGTCCGGGCTAGCGGTCTACGAGCAGTACTTC | CASSPMSGLAVYEQYF
NA | TRBJ2-6 | TRBV28 | NA | TGTGCCAGCAGTTTAGGGGGTCAGGGGAGCTCTGGGGCCAACGTCCTGACTTTC | CASSLGGQGSSGANVLTF
NA | TRBJ2-2 | TRBV7-9 | NA | TGTGCCAGCAGCTTCGGGAGTTTTAACGGGGAGCTGTTTTTT | CASSFGSFNGELFF
TRBD1 | TRBJ1-4 | TRBV19 | NA | TGTGCCAGTAGCGCGAACAGGGGAACTAATGAAAAACTGTTTTTT | CASSANRGTNEKLFF
NA | TRBJ2-2 | TRBV6-1 | NA | TGTGCCAGCAGTGAATCGCTAGGGGCGGGCGGGGAGCTGTTTTTT | CASSESLGAGGELFF
NA | TRBJ2-3 | TRBV5-1 | NA | TGCGCCAGCAGCTTGGAGCCCTACACAGATACGCAGTATTTT | CASSLEPYTDTQYF
NA | TRBJ2-3 | TRBV20-1 | NA | TGCAGTGCGTTGAACCAGATAACGCAGTATTTT | CSALNQITQYF
NA | TRBJ2-6 | TRBV19 | NA | TGTGCCAGTAGTATAGGCAGGCAGTGGGCCAACGTCCTGACTTTC | CASSIGRQWANVLTF
NA | TRBJ1-1 | TRBV18 | NA | TGTGCCAGCTCCCGGTCCCATGCGAACACTGAAGCTTTCTTT | CASSRSHANTEAFF
TRBD2 | TRBJ2-7 | TRBV28 | NA | TGTGCCAGCAGTTCACCTTGGGGAGGGCACTACGAGCAGTACTTC | CASSSPWGGHYEQYF
NA | TRBJ2-3 | TRBV7-9 | NA | TGTGCCAGCAGCCCAAGCACAGATACGCAGTATTTT | CASSPSTDTQYF
NA | TRBJ1-6 | TRBV6-1 | NA | TGTGCCACCCGACGGTCCCATAATTCACCCCTCCACTTT | CATRRSHNSPLHF
TRBD1 | TRBJ1-1 | TRBV7-8 | NA | TGTGCCAGCAGCTCAAACAGGGGCACTGAAGCTTTCTTT | CASSSNRGTEAFF
NA | TRBJ2-7 | TRBV20-1 | NA | TGCAGTGCCACACAGGGCTACGAGCAGTACTTC | CSATQGYEQYF
NA | TRBJ2-3 | TRBV18 | NA | TGTGCCAGCTCACCCCGGCGGACTGCAGATACGCAGTATTTT | CASSPRRTADTQYF
TRBD1 | TRBJ2-1 | TRBV28 | NA | TGTGCCACCAGACAGGGGGGCCCCAATGAGCAGTTCTTC | CATRQGGPNEQFF
TRBD2 | TRBJ2-7 | TRBV6-6 | NA | TGTGCCAGCAGTTACTCTAGACTAGCGGGAGGCGAGCAGTACTTC | CASSYSRLAGGEQYF
TRBD1 | TRBJ2-7 | TRBV28 | once | TGTGCCAGCAGGGCAACCCACAGGGGTCACGAGCAGTACTTC | CASRATHRGHEQYF
NA | TRBJ2-1 | TRBV28 | NA | TGTGCCAGCAGCCGACGGCCCTTTGGGGGACGGGAAGTGGGTGAGCAGTTCTTC | CASSRRPFGGREVGEQFF
TRBD2 | TRBJ2-7 | TRBV28 | few | TGTGCCAGCAGTTTCAACCTAGCGGGAGGAACGTACTTC | CASSFNLAGGTYF
NA | TRBJ2-4 | TRBV23-1 | NA | TGCGCCAGCAGGGACAGAACGTTAATAATAGCCAAAAACATTCAGTACTTC | CASRDRTLIIAKNIQYF
NA | TRBJ1-2 | TRBV10-3 | NA | TGTGCCATCAGTGAAGGACGGCTGTATGGCTACACCTTC | CAISEGRLYGYTF